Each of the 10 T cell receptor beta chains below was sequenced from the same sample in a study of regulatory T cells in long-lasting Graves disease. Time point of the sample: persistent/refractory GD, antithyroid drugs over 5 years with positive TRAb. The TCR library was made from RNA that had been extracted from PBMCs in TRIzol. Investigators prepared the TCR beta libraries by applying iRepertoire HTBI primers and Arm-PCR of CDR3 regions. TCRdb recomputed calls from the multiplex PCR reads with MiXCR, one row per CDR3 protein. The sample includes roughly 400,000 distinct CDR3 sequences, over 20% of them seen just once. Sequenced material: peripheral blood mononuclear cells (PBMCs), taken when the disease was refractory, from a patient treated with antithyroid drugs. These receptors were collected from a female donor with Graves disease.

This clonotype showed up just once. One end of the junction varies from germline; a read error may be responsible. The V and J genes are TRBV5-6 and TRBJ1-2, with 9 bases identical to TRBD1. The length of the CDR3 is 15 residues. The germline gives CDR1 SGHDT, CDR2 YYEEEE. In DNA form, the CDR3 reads TGTGCCAGCAGCAGTTTCGGGACAGGGCCCTATAGCTACACCTTC. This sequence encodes CASSSFGTGPYSYTF.

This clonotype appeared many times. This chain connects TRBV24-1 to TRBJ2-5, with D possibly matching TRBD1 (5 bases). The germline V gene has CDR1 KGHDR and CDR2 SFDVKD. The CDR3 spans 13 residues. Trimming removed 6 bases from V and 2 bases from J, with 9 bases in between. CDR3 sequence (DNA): TGTGCCACCAGTCCCGACAGTCAAGAGACCCAGTACTTC. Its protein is CATSPDSQETQYF.

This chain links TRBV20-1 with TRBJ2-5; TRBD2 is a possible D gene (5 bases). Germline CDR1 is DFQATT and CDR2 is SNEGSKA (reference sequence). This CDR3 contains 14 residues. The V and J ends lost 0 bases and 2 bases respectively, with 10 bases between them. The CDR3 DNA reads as TGCAGTGCTAGAGATAACGGGATTCAAGAGACCCAGTACTTC. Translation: CSARDNGIQETQYF.

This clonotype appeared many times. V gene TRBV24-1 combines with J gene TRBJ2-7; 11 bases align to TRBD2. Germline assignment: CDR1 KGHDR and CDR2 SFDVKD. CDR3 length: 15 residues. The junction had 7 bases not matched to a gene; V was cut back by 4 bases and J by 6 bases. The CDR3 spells CATSDSTSGRGEQYF. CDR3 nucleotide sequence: TGTGCCACCAGTGACTCTACTAGCGGGAGAGGCGAGCAGTACTTC.

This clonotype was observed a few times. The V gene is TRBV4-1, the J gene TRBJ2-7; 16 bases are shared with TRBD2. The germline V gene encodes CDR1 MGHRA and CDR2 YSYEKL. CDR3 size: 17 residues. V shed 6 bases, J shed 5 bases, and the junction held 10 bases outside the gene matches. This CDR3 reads CASSPGTSGRAQHEQYF. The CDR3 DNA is TGCGCCAGCAGTCCCGGGACTAGCGGGAGGGCTCAACACGAGCAGTACTTC.

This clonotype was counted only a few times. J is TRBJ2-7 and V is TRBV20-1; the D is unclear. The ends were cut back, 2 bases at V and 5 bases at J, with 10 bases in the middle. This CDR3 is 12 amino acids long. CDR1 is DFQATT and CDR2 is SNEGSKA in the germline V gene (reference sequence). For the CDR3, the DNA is TGCAGTGCTAGATCCGTTAAAGACGAGCAGTACTTC. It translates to CSARSVKDEQYF.

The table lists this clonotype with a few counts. The CDR3 bases are TGTGCCAGCAGTTTCGAACAGTCTTCTGGAAACACCATATATTTT. Its translation is CASSFEQSSGNTIYF. This chain joins TRBV28 and TRBJ1-3; D is unclear. Trimming pared 3 bases from V and 1 base from J, leaving 10 bases between. Germline V CDR1 and CDR2: MDHEN, SYDVKM. The CDR3 extends over 15 amino acids.

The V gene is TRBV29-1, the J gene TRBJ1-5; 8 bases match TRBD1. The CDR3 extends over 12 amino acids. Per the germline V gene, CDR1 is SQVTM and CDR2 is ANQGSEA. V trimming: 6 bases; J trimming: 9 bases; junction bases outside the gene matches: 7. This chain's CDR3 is CSVDRDPGPQHF. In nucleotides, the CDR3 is TGCAGCGTGGACAGGGACCCAGGGCCCCAGCATTTT.

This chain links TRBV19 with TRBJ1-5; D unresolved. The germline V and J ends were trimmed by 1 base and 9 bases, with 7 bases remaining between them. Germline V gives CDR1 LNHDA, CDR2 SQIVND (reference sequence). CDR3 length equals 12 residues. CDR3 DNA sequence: TGTGCCAGTAGTATAGGGGGAGGGCCCCAGCATTTT. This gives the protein CASSIGGGPQHF. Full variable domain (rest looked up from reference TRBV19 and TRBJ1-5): DGGITQSPKYLFRKEGQNVTLSCEQNLNHDAMYWYRQDPGQGLRLIYYSQIVNDFQKGDIAEGYSVSREKKESFPLTVTSAQKNPTAFYLCASSIGGGPQHFGDGTRLSIL.

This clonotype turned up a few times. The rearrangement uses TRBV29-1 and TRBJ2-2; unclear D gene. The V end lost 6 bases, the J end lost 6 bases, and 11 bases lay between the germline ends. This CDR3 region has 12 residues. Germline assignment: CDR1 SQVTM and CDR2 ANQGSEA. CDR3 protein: CSVEMVSGELFF. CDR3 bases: TGCAGCGTGGAAATGGTTTCCGGGGAGCTGTTTTTT.